The subject of this entry is one TCR beta chain. Antigen specificity is unknown. This sample stems from a study of cytomegalovirus exposure and HLA in healthy donors. Study-wide results and caveats: Solely CMV serostatus was available to characterize immune exposure. It was assumed in the presence/absence analyses that sequencing depth was roughly uniform across donors. In a later analysis, productive TCRs from donors in an Asian-associated ancestry cluster reportedly carried fewer N-insertions than the cohort mean.

It was with 60 Vbeta and 13 Jbeta primers that the PCR ran. This table comes from immunoSEQ multiplex PCR, and its TCRdb copy is limited to in-frame clones, with some not included. The table lists approximately 150,000 clones, around three quarters of them singletons. Despite likely unrecorded immune exposures, the donors were nominally healthy at the time of sampling. The CDR3 has 15 amino acids. The V end was cut by 5 bases, the J end by 0 bases, with 14 bases between. CDR1 and CDR2 (germline): SGHNT, YENEEA. Sequences were obtained from PBMCs. The origin of this receptor is a woman aged 25 to 39 in good health and CMV-seronegative. This chain joins TRBV11-3 and TRBJ2-7, with TRBD2 as a possible D gene (5 bases). Written as DNA, the CDR3 is TGTGCCAGCAGCAGTCAAAGCGGCGCCTCCTACGAGCAGTACTTC. It translates to CASSSQSGASYEQYF.